This TCR beta chain was obtained from a study of T cell responses to AZD1222 COVID-19 vaccine. Overall study results and limits: CD4 TCRs covered the whole spike, strongest at regions 160-218 and 743-854.

Only in-frame clones appear in the TCRdb table, and some are missing; sequencing was by immunoSEQ multiplex PCR. In the table there are 95,000 to 100,000 clones, about 88% of which are singletons. The CDR3 runs 11 residues. Per germline, CDR1 SGHDT and CDR2 YYEEEE. V dropped 2 bases and J dropped 4 bases, with 4 bases sitting between them. Comments on this clone: Its antigen is undetermined. The same CDR3 can be traced to other DNA sequences in this sample.

The sequences come from peripheral blood, collected 28 days after the second AZD1222 dose. The chain combines TRBV5-6 with TRBJ2-7; D gene unclear. This receptor was obtained from an adult who received the AZD1222 COVID-19 vaccine. This CDR3 reads CASSLRYEQYF. CDR3 DNA: TGTGCCAGCAGCTTAAGGTACGAGCAGTACTTC.